The next 24 T cell receptor beta chains were all read from a single sample in a study of cytomegalovirus exposure and HLA in healthy donors. The data were produced by immunoSEQ multiplex PCR, yet TCRdb's version contains in-frame clones alone and is incomplete. The sample includes some 170,000 clones, over 85% of them seen just once. The sequenced material came from PBMCs. The source is a young man in good health and CMV-seropositive.

This chain joins TRBV5-1 and TRBJ1-1; D not resolved. V was trimmed by 4 bases and J by 5 bases, leaving 15 bases between them. This CDR3 is built from 14 residues. Germline CDR1 and CDR2: SGHRS and YFSETQ. CDR3 in DNA: TGCGCCAGCAGCACAGAGGAAGGGAGGACTGAAGCTTTCTTT. This translates into CASSTEEGRTEAFF.

This chain joins TRBV30 and TRBJ1-5; 7 bases map to TRBD1. Looked up from germline, CDR1 is GTSNPN and CDR2 is SVGIG (reference sequence). This CDR3 has 13 residues. Unmatched junction bases numbered 3, after V lost 3 bases and J lost 4 bases. CDR3 bases: TGTGCCTGGAGCCTACAGGGGAATCAGCCCCAGCATTTT. It specifies CAWSLQGNQPQHF.

V gene TRBV9 combines with J gene TRBJ1-2; D might be TRBD1 (5 bases). Germline V CDR1 and CDR2: SGDLS, YYNGEE. The CDR3 consists of 15 residues. V was pared by 0 bases and J by 4 bases, with 13 bases between. CDR3 nucleotides: TGTGCCAGCAGCGTAGAGGGCAGGGCGATCTATGGCTACACCTTC. Translating it yields CASSVEGRAIYGYTF. The full variable domain, rest sourced from reference TRBV9 and TRBJ1-2, is DSGVTQTPKHLITATGQRVTLRCSPRSGDLSVYWYQQSLDQGLQFLIQYYNGEERAKGNILERFSAQQFPDLHSELNLSSLELGDSALYFCASSVEGRAIYGYTFGSGTRLTVV.

The chain is built from TRBV5-1 and TRBJ1-4; D gene ambiguous. There are 15 residues in the CDR3. Germline V gene data show CDR1 as SGHRS and CDR2 as YFSETQ. Deletions cut 3 bases from V and 2 bases from J, with 11 bases between. The chain's CDR3 is CASSWAGSTNEKLFF. CDR3 bases: TGCGCCAGCAGCTGGGCAGGATCCACTAATGAAAAACTGTTTTTT.

J is TRBJ2-1 and V is TRBV19; TRBD2 aligns across 9 bases. The CDR3 contains 15 residues. CDR1 LNHDA and CDR2 SQIVND come from the germline V gene (reference sequence). After removal of 3 bases from V and 3 bases from J, the junction contained 3 bases not matched to a gene. The CDR3, as DNA: TGTGCCAGTAGTATTTCTAGCGGGAACTACAATGAGCAGTTCTTC. Amino acids: CASSISSGNYNEQFF.

The J gene is TRBJ2-7, the V gene TRBV11-2; D gene unclear. CDR3 length equals 12 residues. V was pared by 5 bases and J by 3 bases, with 8 bases between. The germline gives CDR1 SGHAT, CDR2 FQNNGV. CDR3 protein: CASSTSDYEQYF. The CDR3 DNA is TGTGCCAGCAGCACAAGCGACTACGAGCAGTACTTC.

The gene calls are TRBV4-2 and TRBJ2-1, with D perhaps matching TRBD1 (5 bases). The V end was cut by 0 bases, the J end by 13 bases, with 19 bases between. The CDR3 consists of 15 residues. Germline loops: CDR1 LGHNA, CDR2 YNFKEQ. CDR3: CASSQDQGGVPTQFF. The DNA for the CDR3 is TGTGCCAGCAGCCAAGATCAGGGTGGGGTCCCCACCCAGTTCTTC.

V and J are TRBV10-3 and TRBJ2-2; D unresolved. The V gene lost 3 bases and the J gene lost 4 bases, with 3 bases spanning the gap. Germline V gene data show CDR1 as ENHRY and CDR2 as SYGVKD. The length of the CDR3 is 12 residues. Here the CDR3 DNA reads TGTGCCATCAGTGACTCCACCGGGGAGCTGTTTTTT. It is translated as CAISDSTGELFF.

V gene TRBV12-5 combines with J gene TRBJ2-7; 7 bases match TRBD2. Germline CDR1 is LGHNT and CDR2 is FRNRAP. This CDR3 has 14 amino acids. V was pared by 6 bases and J by 3 bases, with 8 bases of the junction left unmatched. The chain's CDR3 is CASGGGSAFYEQYF. DNA for the CDR3: TGTGCTAGTGGAGGCGGGAGCGCCTTCTACGAGCAGTACTTC.

This clone was counted between two and nine times. J is TRBJ2-7 and V is TRBV4-2, with TRBD1 matching 8 bases. CDR1 and CDR2 from the germline V gene are LGHNA and YNFKEQ. Germline trimming cut 2 bases from V and 5 bases from J; bases unmatched to any gene: 8. The CDR3 spans 15 residues. The CDR3 DNA reads TGTGCCAGCAGCCAACATCCGGGACAGGAAAACGAGCAGTACTTC. It specifies CASSQHPGQENEQYF.

The chain employs TRBV5-4 and TRBJ2-1; 8 nucleotides match TRBD2. Trimming took 0 bases from V and 3 from J; bases not matched to a gene: 2. Germline assignment: CDR1 SGHNT and CDR2 YYREEE (reference sequence). The CDR3 has 15 residues. Written as DNA, the CDR3 is TGTGCCAGCAGCTTGGGGAGCGGGAGCTACAATGAGCAGTTCTTC. It specifies CASSLGSGSYNEQFF.

The chain has TRBV5-1 and TRBJ2-7; 10 bases fit TRBD1. The CDR3 consists of 17 residues. Germline CDR1 reads SGHRS; CDR2 reads YFSETQ. Unmatched junction bases numbered 9, after V lost 0 bases and J lost 3 bases. The CDR3 nucleotides are TGCGCCAGCAGCTTGGCCGAATTCGACAGGGGGCTCTACGAGCAGTACTTC. Amino acid sequence: CASSLAEFDRGLYEQYF.

This chain connects TRBV5-1 to TRBJ2-1; 11 nucleotides agree with TRBD2. The germline CDR1 and CDR2 sequences are SGHRS and YFSETQ. The CDR3 runs 16 residues. V shed 3 bases and J 8 bases; nucleotides not matched to a gene: 10. The chain's CDR3 is CASSSGISGRVDEQFF. The DNA of the CDR3 is TGCGCCAGCAGCTCGGGCATTAGCGGGAGGGTCGATGAGCAGTTCTTC.

The chain joins TRBV21-1 to TRBJ2-2; TRBD2 reflects the table's D call only, with no check against the DNA. TRBV21-1 is annotated as a pseudogene. The CDR3 is 17 amino acids. The CDR3 DNA reads TGTGCCAGCAGCAAAGTGGGTCTAGCGGGAGTTAACGGGGAGCTGTTTTTT. It yields the protein CASSKVGLAGVNGELFF.

V gene TRBV10-1 combines with J gene TRBJ2-7; 8 positions agree with TRBD1. Germline assignment: CDR1 WNHNN and CDR2 SYGVQD (reference sequence). The CDR3 is 12 amino acids. V was pared by 4 bases and J by 5 bases, with 1 base of the junction left unmatched. This CDR3 reads CASSGQGHEQYF. Here the CDR3 DNA reads TGCGCCAGCAGTGGACAGGGGCACGAGCAGTACTTC.

V gene TRBV7-9 combines with J gene TRBJ2-5; 8 bases agree with TRBD1. The V and J ends lost 10 bases and 4 bases, in that order; junction bases with no gene match: 5. The CDR3 has 12 amino acids. Per the germline V gene, CDR1 is SEHNR and CDR2 is FQNEAQ (reference sequence). The DNA of the CDR3 is TGTGCCATCGACAGGGGAGGAGAGACCCAGTACTTC. It codes for CAIDRGGETQYF.

The chain recombines TRBV10-3 with TRBJ2-5; 13 bases map to TRBD2. The germline V gene has CDR1 ENHRY and CDR2 SYGVKD. Losses at the gene ends were 6 bases for V and 1 base for J; bases not matched to a gene: 5. The CDR3 is 16 amino acids. CDR3 coding DNA: TGTGCCATCAGAGCCGGGACTAGCGGGACCCAAGAGACCCAGTACTTC. This translates into CAIRAGTSGTQETQYF.

J is TRBJ2-2 and V is TRBV4-1; 9 bases fit TRBD2. The CDR3 totals 16 residues. Germline lookup yields CDR1 MGHRA and CDR2 YSYEKL. Trimming removed 1 base from V and 6 bases from J; junction bases left unmatched: 6. CDR3 residues: CASSQGVEREAGELFF. For the CDR3, the DNA is TGCGCCAGCAGCCAAGGGGTCGAGCGGGAGGCCGGGGAGCTGTTTTTT.

In the case of this clone: The germline gene is not matched at one end of the junction; a read error may be the cause. The rearrangement links TRBV7-7 to TRBJ1-4, with D uncertain. Germline CDR1 and CDR2: SSHAT and FNYEAQ (reference sequence). CDR3 length: 13 residues. The CDR3 DNA sequence: TGTGCTAGCAGCTTATACCAGAATGAAAAACTGTTTTTT. Amino acid sequence: CASSLYQNEKLFF.

The rearrangement links TRBV5-4 to TRBJ2-3; no firm D call. The ends were cut back, 0 bases at V and 3 bases at J, with 5 bases in the middle. CDR1 is SGHNT and CDR2 is YYREEE in the germline V gene (reference sequence). The CDR3 is 13 amino acids. The CDR3, as DNA: TGTGCCAGCAGCTTGGGAGGTACAGATACGCAGTATTTT. Encoded protein: CASSLGGTDTQYF.

In its sample, this clone was seen once. This chain links TRBV2 with TRBJ2-7, with 9 bases lining up with TRBD2. V gave up 6 bases and J gave up 6 bases; unmatched junction bases: 12. In germline, CDR1 is SNHLY, CDR2 FYNNEI. The CDR3 has 15 residues. The CDR3 region is CASRRELAGFSEQYF. CDR3 nucleotide sequence: TGTGCCAGCAGGAGGGAGCTAGCGGGATTTAGCGAGCAGTACTTC.

The rearrangement joins TRBV12-5 to TRBJ2-7; tentatively, D is TRBD2 (6 bases). CDR1 is LGHNT, CDR2 FRNRAP, per germline. The ends were cut back, 6 bases at V and 8 bases at J, with 17 bases in the middle. CDR3 length: 13 amino acids. The DNA for the CDR3 is TGTGCTAGTGGCCGCGGGGCCGACGGACAGCAGTACTTC. Encoded protein: CASGRGADGQQYF.

DNA of the CDR3: TGCGCCAGCAGCTCCTGGGGTAGCGGAGGCTCCTACGAGCAGTACTTC. This gives the protein CASSSWGSGGSYEQYF. J is TRBJ2-7 and V is TRBV5-1; the D gene is possibly TRBD2 (6 bases). Deletions cut 3 bases from V and 0 bases from J, with 16 bases between. Germline lookup yields CDR1 SGHRS and CDR2 YFSETQ. The CDR3 has 16 residues.

The chain links TRBV15 to TRBJ2-3; 9 nucleotides match TRBD1. The CDR3 totals 15 residues. V dropped 1 base and J dropped 3; count of bases not matched to a gene: 2. Germline CDR1 is LNHNV and CDR2 is YYDKDF (reference sequence). Written as DNA, the CDR3 is TGTGCCACCAGCAGAGGACAGGGGGTTACAGATACGCAGTATTTT. Residues: CATSRGQGVTDTQYF.